This T cell receptor beta chain emerged from a study of blood T cells in healthy people across ages. V lost 0 bases and J lost 0; bases outside the gene matches: 5. The CDR3 spans 18 residues. CDR1 and CDR2 (germline): MGHRA, YSYEKL. Sample-barcoded 5' priming and a J-beta primer mix drove a second PCR of 7 to 11 cycles. A single record per CDR3 protein comes from TCRdb applying MiXCR to the 5' RACE reads. Among 1.5 million to 2 million distinct CDR3 sequences listed, about 50% were seen once. This receptor was obtained from a woman aged 40 to 49 in good health. The material sequenced was blood. The chain has TRBV4-1 and TRBJ2-6; TRBD1 aligns across 7 bases. The CDR3 nucleotides are TGCGCCAGCAGCCAAGAAGGGACAGTCCCCTCTGGGGCCAACGTCCTGACTTTC. Encoded protein: CASSQEGTVPSGANVLTF.